This record concerns one T cell receptor beta chain sequence. What it binds is not known. Peripheral blood CD8+ and CD4+ T cells were profiled by TCR beta sequencing. The authors negatively isolated CD8+ and CD4+ T cells and FACS-enriched TEMRA cells. The data are from a study of CD8 T cells in Susac syndrome. Overall study results and limits: By the study's own acknowledgment, its TCR sequencing and HLA analysis included relatively few individuals.

Random hexamers were used to reverse transcribe the RNA input (about 0.5 to 1 ug). TCRdb re-called the immunoSEQ multiplex PCR reads with MiXCR, one entry per CDR3 protein. The table records hundreds of thousands of distinct CDR3 sequences, around nine tenths of them present only once. There are 17 residues in the CDR3. Germline lookup yields CDR1 SEHNR and CDR2 FQNEAQ (reference sequence). V was pared by 8 bases and J by 0 bases, with 19 bases between. The sequence came from a human donor with multiple sclerosis. The source material was CD8+ T cells from PBMCs. The chain combines TRBV7-9 with TRBJ2-2; D is possibly TRBD2 (5 bases). DNA of the CDR3: TGTGCCAGCGGTCTATGGAGAGCGGAGGCGAACACCGGGGAGCTGTTTTTT. This encodes CASGLWRAEANTGELFF.